A single sample gave rise to the 20 T cell receptor beta chains below, sequenced in a study of graft-versus-host responses after intestinal transplantation. Sequencing used immunoSEQ multiplex PCR; TCRdb keeps in-frame clones, though not all of them. The sample holds 60,000 or so clones, under 95% seen once. The source material was PBMCs, sampled about 120 days after intestinal transplantation. These receptors were obtained from a human patient who received an intestinal transplant, so some T cells may come from the graft donor.

The V call is TRBV11-2, the J call TRBJ1-1, with a tentative D call TRBD1 (5 bases). This CDR3 contains 14 residues. V shed 0 bases and J shed 5 bases, with 10 bases lying between them. In germline, CDR1 is SGHAT, CDR2 FQNNGV. For the CDR3, the DNA is TGTGCCAGCAGCTTAGAACCAGGGTATACTGAAGCTTTCTTT. It specifies CASSLEPGYTEAFF.

As concerns this clone: The sample contains more than one DNA sequence encoding this CDR3. The V call is TRBV19, the J call TRBJ1-5; possibly TRBD1 for D (6 bases). This CDR3 is built from 15 residues. Trimming took off 3 bases at V and 4 bases at J, with 13 bases between the two ends. Germline values: CDR1 LNHDA, CDR2 SQIVND (reference sequence). The CDR3 bases are TGTGCCAGTAGTATCGCGACAGGAGCAAATCAGCCCCAGCATTTT. Its protein is CASSIATGANQPQHF.

The chain has TRBV28 and TRBJ2-1, with TRBD2 matching 8 bases. This CDR3 comprises 15 residues. Trimming at V came to 6 bases and at J to 7 bases, leaving 11 bases not matched to a gene. The germline V gene has CDR1 MDHEN and CDR2 SYDVKM. CDR3 in amino acids: CASSPGGGRRNEQFF. The CDR3 DNA reads as TGTGCCAGCAGCCCCGGGGGGGGGCGGCGGAATGAGCAGTTCTTC.

The V call is TRBV5-1, the J call TRBJ2-5, with D possibly matching TRBD2 (5 bases). Germline CDR1 reads SGHRS; CDR2 reads YFSETQ. There are 16 residues in the CDR3. The ends were cut back, 4 bases at V and 6 bases at J, with 22 bases in the middle. In nucleotides, the CDR3 is TGCGCCAGCAGCCCCCGGCCGGCGCCGTTCGGGAAGACCCAGTACTTC. It yields the protein CASSPRPAPFGKTQYF.

This chain links TRBV10-3 with TRBJ2-5; D possibly corresponds to TRBD2 (7 bases). V was clipped by 6 bases and J by 5 bases, with 19 bases between them. The V gene's germline CDR1 is ENHRY and CDR2 SYGVKD. CDR3 length equals 15 residues. The CDR3 spells CAIRAASGGGETQYF. In DNA form, the CDR3 reads TGTGCCATCAGGGCGGCTAGCGGAGGGGGGGAGACCCAGTACTTC.

The chain combines TRBV5-4 with TRBJ2-5, with TRBD2 matching over 7 bases. The CDR3 sequence is 16 residues long. The J segment lost 5 bases and the V segment lost 4 bases, leaving 14 bases of the junction unmatched. Per the germline V gene, CDR1 is SGHNT and CDR2 is YYREEE (reference sequence). CDR3: CASSVLGRLGGETQYF. CDR3 nucleotide sequence: TGTGCCAGCAGCGTTTTGGGGAGGCTGGGGGGGGAGACCCAGTACTTC.

The genes are TRBV2 and TRBJ2-4, with TRBD2 identical over 16 bases. CDR3 length: 14 residues. Germline V lookup: CDR1 SNHLY, CDR2 FYNNEI. V was clipped by 7 bases and J by 12 bases; unmatched bases: 6. This chain's CDR3 is CASTGTSGGDTQYF. DNA for the CDR3: TGTGCCAGCACTGGGACTAGCGGGGGGGACACTCAGTACTTC.

V gene TRBV9 combines with J gene TRBJ2-2, with 8 bases lining up with TRBD2. V shed 3 bases and J 3 bases; nucleotides not matched to a gene: 7. The CDR3 runs 16 residues. Germline V gene data show CDR1 as SGDLS and CDR2 as YYNGEE. Written as DNA, the CDR3 is TGTGCCAGCAGCGATCACGGGGGGGCGGACACCGGGGAGCTGTTTTTT. Its protein product is CASSDHGGADTGELFF.

The rearrangement joins TRBV7-9 to TRBJ2-5; D gene ambiguous. Looked up from germline, CDR1 is SEHNR and CDR2 is FQNEAQ (reference sequence). Between the trimmed V and J ends, which lost 4 bases and 4 bases, there was a span of 13 bases. This CDR3 region has 14 residues. CDR3 in DNA: TGTGCCAGCAGCTCCCGCCCGGGTGGAGAGACCCAGTACTTC. Translating gives CASSSRPGGETQYF.

V gene TRBV14 combines with J gene TRBJ2-5; TRBD1 agrees at 9 bases. The CDR3 contains 18 residues. The V segment lost 4 bases and the J segment 5 bases; nucleotides outside the gene matches: 17. The germline CDR1 and CDR2 sequences are SGHDN and FVKESK. CDR3 DNA: TGTGCCAGCAGCCGGTCTTCTAGTCTGGGACAGGGTTGGGAGACCCAGTACTTC. Its translation is CASSRSSSLGQGWETQYF. The whole variable domain, filled in from reference TRBV14 and TRBJ2-5, reads EAGVTQFPSHSVIEKGQTVTLRCDPISGHDNLYWYRRVMGKEIKFLLHFVKESKQDESGMPNNRFLAERTGGTYSTLKVQPAELEDSGVYFCASSRSSSLGQGWETQYFGPGTRLLVL.

The rearrangement joins TRBV5-6 to TRBJ2-1; D assignment may be TRBD1 or TRBD2 (5 bases each). V shed 1 base and J shed 1 base, with 12 bases lying between them. The CDR3 contains 16 residues. Germline CDR1 is SGHDT and CDR2 is YYEEEE. In DNA, the CDR3 is TGTGCCAGCAGCTTGTATGGGGACCCTTCCTACAATGAGCAGTTCTTC. Protein product: CASSLYGDPSYNEQFF.

The chain combines TRBV5-6 with TRBJ2-3, with 8 bases lining up with TRBD2. CDR1 and CDR2 from the germline V gene are SGHDT and YYEEEE. The ends lost 0 bases at V and 4 bases at J; junction bases unmatched: 7. The CDR3 length is 16 residues. CDR3 region: CASSLAAAGDPDTQYF. CDR3 sequence (DNA): TGTGCCAGCAGCTTGGCCGCAGCGGGGGACCCAGATACGCAGTATTTT.

This chain uses TRBV11-2 with TRBJ2-7; D possibly corresponds to TRBD2 (5 bases). Germline CDR1 is SGHAT and CDR2 is FQNNGV. The V and J ends lost 5 bases and 1 base respectively, with 9 bases between them. This CDR3 comprises 13 residues. Written as DNA, the CDR3 is TGTGCCAGCAGCCGATGGAGGTCCTACGAGCAGTACTTC. Its translation is CASSRWRSYEQYF.

The chain combines TRBV28 with TRBJ2-7; 12 nucleotides agree with TRBD1. Trimming took 7 bases from V and 4 from J; bases not matched to a gene: 8. CDR1 and CDR2 from the germline V gene are MDHEN and SYDVKM. The CDR3 has 15 amino acids. In DNA form, the CDR3 reads TGTGCCAGCAATCCAACGGGACAGGGGGCTTACGAGCAGTACTTC. Protein: CASNPTGQGAYEQYF.

This clone was counted once. Distinct nucleotide sequences in the sample also encode this CDR3. CDR3 sequence (DNA): TGTGCCAGCAGCCGCTCCGGAGGGGGTGTAGAGACCCAGTACTTC. The encoded protein is CASSRSGGGVETQYF. This chain joins TRBV5-4 and TRBJ2-5; the D gene could be TRBD1 or TRBD2 (6 bases each). CDR1 is SGHNT, CDR2 YYREEE, per germline (reference sequence). There are 15 residues in the CDR3. The V end was cut by 4 bases, the J end by 4 bases, with 17 bases between.

Details on this clone: Other DNA sequences within the sample encode an identical CDR3. This chain connects TRBV5-6 to TRBJ2-3; no clear D gene. The CDR3 runs 11 residues. V was pared by 2 bases and J by 2 bases, with 0 bases between. Germline CDR1 is SGHDT and CDR2 is YYEEEE. CDR3: CASSFTDTQYF. The CDR3 DNA sequence: TGTGCCAGCAGCTTCACAGATACGCAGTATTTT.

The chain joins TRBV5-1 to TRBJ2-7, with TRBD2 matching 10 bases. Germline trimming cut 0 bases from V and 3 bases from J; bases unmatched to any gene: 3. This CDR3 spans 15 amino acids. Germline V gene lookup returns CDR1 SGHRS and CDR2 YFSETQ. In DNA form, the CDR3 reads TGCGCCAGCAGCTTGGTTGTAGCGGGAGGCTACGAGCAGTACTTC. Protein sequence: CASSLVVAGGYEQYF. The whole variable domain, filled in from reference TRBV5-1 and TRBJ2-7, reads KAGVTQTPRYLIKTRGQQVTLSCSPISGHRSVSWYQQTPGQGLQFLFEYFSETQRNKGNFPGRFSGRQFSNSRSEMNVSTLELGDSALYLCASSLVVAGGYEQYFGPGTRLTVT.

The chain couples TRBV27 to TRBJ2-7; no clear D gene. The V gene lost 2 bases and the J gene lost 0 bases, with 8 bases spanning the gap. CDR1 MNHEY and CDR2 SMNVEV come from the germline V gene (reference sequence). This CDR3 spans 14 amino acids. The CDR3 reads CASSLRGPSYEQYF. CDR3 nucleotide sequence: TGTGCCAGCAGTTTAAGAGGTCCCTCCTACGAGCAGTACTTC.

The rearrangement links TRBV7-8 to TRBJ1-5, with 11 nucleotides matching TRBD1. Germline CDR1 SGHVS, CDR2 FQNEAQ. The junction had 6 bases not matched to a gene; V was cut back by 5 bases and J by 3 bases. This CDR3 comprises 16 residues. The CDR3 here is CASSVGQGAFNQPQHF. CDR3 bases: TGTGCCAGCAGCGTCGGACAGGGGGCCTTCAATCAGCCCCAGCATTTT.

This clone was seen only once. This chain links TRBV4-1 with TRBJ1-1, with D unresolved. The CDR3 has 13 residues. Deletions cut 1 base from V and 5 bases from J, with 8 bases between. Germline V CDR1 and CDR2: MGHRA, YSYEKL. The CDR3, as DNA: TGCGCCAGCAGCCAAGTGGCAGCGACTGAAGCTTTCTTT. This codes for CASSQVAATEAFF.